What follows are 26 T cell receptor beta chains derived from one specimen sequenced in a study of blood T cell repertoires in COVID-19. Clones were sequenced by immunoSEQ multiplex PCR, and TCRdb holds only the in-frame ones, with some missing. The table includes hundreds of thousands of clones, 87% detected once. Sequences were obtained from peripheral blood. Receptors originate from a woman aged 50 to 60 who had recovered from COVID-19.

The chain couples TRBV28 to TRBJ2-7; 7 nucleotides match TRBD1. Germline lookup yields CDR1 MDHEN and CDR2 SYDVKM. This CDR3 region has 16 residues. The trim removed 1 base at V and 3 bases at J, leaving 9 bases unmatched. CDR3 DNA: TGTGCCAGCAGTTTATATTTGCCGGGACAGAGCTACGAGCAGTACTTC. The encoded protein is CASSLYLPGQSYEQYF.

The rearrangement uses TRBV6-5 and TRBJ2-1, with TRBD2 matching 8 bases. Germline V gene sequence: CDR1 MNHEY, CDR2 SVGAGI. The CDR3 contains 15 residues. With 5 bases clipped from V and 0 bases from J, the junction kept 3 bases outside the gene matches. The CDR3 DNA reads TGTGCCAGCAGTCTCAGCGGGGGCTCCTACAATGAGCAGTTCTTC. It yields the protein CASSLSGGSYNEQFF.

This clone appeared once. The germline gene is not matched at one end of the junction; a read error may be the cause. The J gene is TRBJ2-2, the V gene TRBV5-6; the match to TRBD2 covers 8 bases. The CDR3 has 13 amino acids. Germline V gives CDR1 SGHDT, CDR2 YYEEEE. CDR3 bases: TGTGCCAGCAGCCCCCCTGGCCGGGGGGGGCTGTTTTTT. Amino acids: CASSPPGRGGLFF.

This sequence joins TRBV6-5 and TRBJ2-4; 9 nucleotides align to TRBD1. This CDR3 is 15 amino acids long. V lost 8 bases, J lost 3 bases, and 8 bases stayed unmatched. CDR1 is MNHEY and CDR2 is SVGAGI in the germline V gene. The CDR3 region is CASGHRGLGKNIQYF. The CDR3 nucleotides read TGTGCCAGCGGCCACAGGGGGCTAGGCAAAAACATTCAGTACTTC.

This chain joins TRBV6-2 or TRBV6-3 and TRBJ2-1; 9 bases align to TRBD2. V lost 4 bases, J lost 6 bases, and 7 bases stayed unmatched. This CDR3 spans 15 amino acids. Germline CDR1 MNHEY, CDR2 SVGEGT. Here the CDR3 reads CASSSLGLASNEQFF. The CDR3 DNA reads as TGTGCCAGCAGTTCACTCGGACTAGCGAGCAATGAGCAGTTCTTC.

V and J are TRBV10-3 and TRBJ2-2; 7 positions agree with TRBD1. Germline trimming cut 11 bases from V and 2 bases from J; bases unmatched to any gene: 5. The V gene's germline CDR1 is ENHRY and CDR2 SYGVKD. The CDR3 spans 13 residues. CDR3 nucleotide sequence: TGTGCCCACGGGACAGTAAACACCGGGGAGCTGTTTTTT. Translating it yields CAHGTVNTGELFF.

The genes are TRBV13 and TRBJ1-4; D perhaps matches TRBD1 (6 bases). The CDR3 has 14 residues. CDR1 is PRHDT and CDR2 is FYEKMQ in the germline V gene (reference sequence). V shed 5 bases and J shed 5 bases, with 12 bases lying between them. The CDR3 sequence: CASSLTGGNEKLFF. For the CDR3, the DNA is TGTGCCAGCAGCCTGACAGGCGGGAATGAAAAACTGTTTTTT. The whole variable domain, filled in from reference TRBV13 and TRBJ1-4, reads AAGVIQSPRHLIKEKRETATLKCYPIPRHDTVYWYQQGPGQDPQFLISFYEKMQSDKGSIPDRFSAQQFSDYHSELNMSSLELGDSALYFCASSLTGGNEKLFFGSGTQLSVL.

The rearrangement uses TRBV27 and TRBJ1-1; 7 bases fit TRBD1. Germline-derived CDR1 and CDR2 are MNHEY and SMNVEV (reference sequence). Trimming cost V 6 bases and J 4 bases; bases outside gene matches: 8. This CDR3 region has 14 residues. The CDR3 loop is CASRRQGGGTEAFF. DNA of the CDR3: TGTGCCAGCAGACGACAGGGCGGCGGCACTGAAGCTTTCTTT.

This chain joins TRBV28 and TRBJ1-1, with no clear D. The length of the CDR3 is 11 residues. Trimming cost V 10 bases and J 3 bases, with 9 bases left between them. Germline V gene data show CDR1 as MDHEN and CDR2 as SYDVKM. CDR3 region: CATEGHTEAFF. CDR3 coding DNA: TGTGCCACTGAGGGTCACACTGAAGCTTTCTTT.

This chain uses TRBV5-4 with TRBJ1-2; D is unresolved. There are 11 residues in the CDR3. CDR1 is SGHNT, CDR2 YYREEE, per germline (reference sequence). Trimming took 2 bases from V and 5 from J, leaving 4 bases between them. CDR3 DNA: TGTGCCAGCAGCTTCCTTTATGGCTACACCTTC. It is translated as CASSFLYGYTF.

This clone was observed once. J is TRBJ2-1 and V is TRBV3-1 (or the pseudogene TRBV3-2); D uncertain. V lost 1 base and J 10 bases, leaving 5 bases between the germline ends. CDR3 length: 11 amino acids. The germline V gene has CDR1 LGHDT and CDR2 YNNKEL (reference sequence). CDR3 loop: CASSQGQEQFF. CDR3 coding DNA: TGTGCCAGCAGCCAAGGCCAGGAGCAGTTCTTC.

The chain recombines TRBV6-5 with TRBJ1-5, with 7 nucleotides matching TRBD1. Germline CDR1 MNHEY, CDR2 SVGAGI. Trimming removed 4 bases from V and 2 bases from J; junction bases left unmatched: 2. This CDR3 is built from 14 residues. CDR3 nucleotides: TGTGCCAGCAGTTCTGGACAGGGCAATCAGCCCCAGCATTTT. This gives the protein CASSSGQGNQPQHF.

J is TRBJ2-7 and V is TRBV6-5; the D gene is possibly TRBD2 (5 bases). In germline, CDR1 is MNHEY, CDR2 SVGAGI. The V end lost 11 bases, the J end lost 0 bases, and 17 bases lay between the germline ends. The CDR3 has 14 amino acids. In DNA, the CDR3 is TGTGCCGTAGGACGAGGGCCCAGCTCCTACGAGCAGTACTTC. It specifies CAVGRGPSSYEQYF.

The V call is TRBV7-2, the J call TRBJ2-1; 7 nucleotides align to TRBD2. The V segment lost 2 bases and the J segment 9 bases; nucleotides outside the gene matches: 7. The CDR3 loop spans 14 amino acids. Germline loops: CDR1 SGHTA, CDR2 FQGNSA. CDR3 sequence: CASSLQSGMSEQFF. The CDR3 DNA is TGTGCCAGCAGCTTACAAAGCGGGATGTCTGAGCAGTTCTTC.

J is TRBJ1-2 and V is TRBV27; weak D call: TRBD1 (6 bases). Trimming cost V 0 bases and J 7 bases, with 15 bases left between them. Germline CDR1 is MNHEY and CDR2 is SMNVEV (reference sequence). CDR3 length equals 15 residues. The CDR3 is CASSLSSTGLGGYTF. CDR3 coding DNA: TGTGCCAGCAGTTTATCCTCCACAGGGTTGGGTGGCTACACCTTC.

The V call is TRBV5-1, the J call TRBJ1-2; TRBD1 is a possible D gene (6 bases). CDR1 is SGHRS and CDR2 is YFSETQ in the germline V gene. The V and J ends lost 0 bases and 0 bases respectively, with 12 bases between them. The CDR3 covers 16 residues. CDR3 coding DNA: TGCGCCAGCAGCTTGGAACAGGGTTGGGCTAACTATGGCTACACCTTC. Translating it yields CASSLEQGWANYGYTF.

CDR3 DNA: TGCAGCGGACAGGGGCAGGTCACTGAAGCTTTCTTT. Its translation is CSGQGQVTEAFF. The chain combines TRBV29-1 with TRBJ1-1, with 8 bases matching TRBD1. The CDR3 totals 12 residues. Germline assignment: CDR1 SQVTM and CDR2 ANQGSEA. The V gene end was trimmed by 7 bases and the J gene end by 4 bases; junction bases not matched to a gene: 5.

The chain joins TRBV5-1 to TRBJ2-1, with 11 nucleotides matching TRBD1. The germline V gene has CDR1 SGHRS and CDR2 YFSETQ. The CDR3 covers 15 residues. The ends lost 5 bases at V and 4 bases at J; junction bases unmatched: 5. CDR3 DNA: TGCGCCAGCAGGTCGGGACAGGGGGTATACAATGAGCAGTTCTTC. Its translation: CASRSGQGVYNEQFF.

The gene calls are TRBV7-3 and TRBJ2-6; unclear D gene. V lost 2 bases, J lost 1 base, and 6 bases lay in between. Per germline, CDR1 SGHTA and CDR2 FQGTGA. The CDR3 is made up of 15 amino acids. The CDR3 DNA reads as TGTGCCAGCAGCTTATTTTCGTCTGGGGCCAACGTCCTGACTTTC. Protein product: CASSLFSSGANVLTF.

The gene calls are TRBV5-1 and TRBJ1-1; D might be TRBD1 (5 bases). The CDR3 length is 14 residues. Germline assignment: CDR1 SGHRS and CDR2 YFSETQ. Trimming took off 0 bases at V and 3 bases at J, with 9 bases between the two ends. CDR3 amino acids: CASSLAGVDTEAFF. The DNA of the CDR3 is TGCGCCAGCAGCTTGGCGGGGGTCGACACTGAAGCTTTCTTT.

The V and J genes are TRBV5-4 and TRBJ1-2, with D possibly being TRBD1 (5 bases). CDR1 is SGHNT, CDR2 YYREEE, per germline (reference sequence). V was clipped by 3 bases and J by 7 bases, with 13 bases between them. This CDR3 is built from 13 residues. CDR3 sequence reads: CASSSTGVIGYTF. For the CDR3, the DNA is TGTGCCAGCAGCTCCACAGGAGTTATTGGCTACACCTTC.

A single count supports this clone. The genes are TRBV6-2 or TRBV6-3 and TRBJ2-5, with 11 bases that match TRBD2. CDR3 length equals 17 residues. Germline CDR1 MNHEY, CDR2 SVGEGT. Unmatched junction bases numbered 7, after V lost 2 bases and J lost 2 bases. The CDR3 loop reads CASSYTLTSGGQETQYF. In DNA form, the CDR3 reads TGTGCCAGCAGTTACACCCTAACTAGCGGGGGTCAAGAGACCCAGTACTTC.

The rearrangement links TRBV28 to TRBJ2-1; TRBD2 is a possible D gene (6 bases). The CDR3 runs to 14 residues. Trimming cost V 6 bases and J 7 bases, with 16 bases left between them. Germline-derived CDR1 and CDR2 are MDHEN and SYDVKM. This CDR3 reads CASRSPGLNNEQFF. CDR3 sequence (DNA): TGTGCCAGCAGGTCGCCGGGACTTAATAATGAGCAGTTCTTC.

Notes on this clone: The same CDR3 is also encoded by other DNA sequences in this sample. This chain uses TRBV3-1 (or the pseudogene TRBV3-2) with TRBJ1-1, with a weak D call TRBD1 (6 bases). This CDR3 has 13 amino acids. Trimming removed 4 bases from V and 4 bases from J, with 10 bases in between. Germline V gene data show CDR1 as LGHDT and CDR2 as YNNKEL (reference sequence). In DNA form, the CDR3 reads TGTGCCAGCAGCCGTACAGGGTCCACTGAAGCTTTCTTT. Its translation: CASSRTGSTEAFF.

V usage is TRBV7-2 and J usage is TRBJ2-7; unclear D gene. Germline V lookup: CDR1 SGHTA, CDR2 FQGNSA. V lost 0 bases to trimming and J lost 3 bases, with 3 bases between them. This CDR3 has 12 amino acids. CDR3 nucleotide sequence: TGTGCCAGCAGCTTAGCTAACTACGAGCAGTACTTC. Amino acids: CASSLANYEQYF.

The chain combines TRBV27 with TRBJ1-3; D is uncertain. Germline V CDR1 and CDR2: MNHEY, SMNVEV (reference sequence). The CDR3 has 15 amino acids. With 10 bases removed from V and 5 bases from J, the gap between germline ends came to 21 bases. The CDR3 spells CANPNARRRRNTIYF. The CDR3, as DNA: TGTGCCAACCCTAACGCGCGGAGGAGGCGAAACACCATATATTTT.